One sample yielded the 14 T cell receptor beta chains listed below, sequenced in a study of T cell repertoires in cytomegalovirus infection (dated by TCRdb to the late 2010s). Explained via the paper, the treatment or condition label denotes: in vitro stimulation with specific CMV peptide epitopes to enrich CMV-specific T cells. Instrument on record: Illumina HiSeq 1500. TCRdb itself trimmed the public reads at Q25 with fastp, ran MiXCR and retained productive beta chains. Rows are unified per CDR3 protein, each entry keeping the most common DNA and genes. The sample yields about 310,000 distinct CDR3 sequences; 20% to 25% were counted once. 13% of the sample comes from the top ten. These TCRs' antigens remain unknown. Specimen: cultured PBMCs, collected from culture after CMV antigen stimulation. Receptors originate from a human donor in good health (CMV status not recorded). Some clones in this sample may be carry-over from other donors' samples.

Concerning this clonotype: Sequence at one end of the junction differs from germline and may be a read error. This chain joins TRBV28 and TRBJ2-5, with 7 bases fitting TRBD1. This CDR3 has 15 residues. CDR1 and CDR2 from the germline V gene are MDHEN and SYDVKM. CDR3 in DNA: TGTGCCAGCAGTTCTCCGGGACAGTCCCAAGAGGCCCAGTACTTC. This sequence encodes CASSSPGQSQEAQYF.

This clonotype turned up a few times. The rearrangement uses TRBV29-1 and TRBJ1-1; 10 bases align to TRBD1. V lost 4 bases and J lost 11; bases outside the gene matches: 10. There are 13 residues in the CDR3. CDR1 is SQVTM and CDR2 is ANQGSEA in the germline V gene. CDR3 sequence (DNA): TGCAGCGTTGTTGGGACAGGGGTATCCTACGCTTTCTTT. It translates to CSVVGTGVSYAFF.

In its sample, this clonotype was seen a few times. CDR3 residues: CSALKPGLAGYNEQFF. The CDR3 bases are TGCAGTGCTCTGAAACCGGGACTAGCGGGCTACAATGAGCAGTTCTTC. V usage is TRBV20-1 and J usage is TRBJ2-1; 12 bases agree with TRBD2. Germline V gives CDR1 DFQATT, CDR2 SNEGSKA (reference sequence). The CDR3 has 16 residues. V trimming: 5 bases; J trimming: 3 bases; junction bases outside the gene matches: 8.

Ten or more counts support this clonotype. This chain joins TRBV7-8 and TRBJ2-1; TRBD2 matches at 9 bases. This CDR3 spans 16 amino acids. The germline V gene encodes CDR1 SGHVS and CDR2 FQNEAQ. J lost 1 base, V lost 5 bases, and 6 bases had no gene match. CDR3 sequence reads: CASSTEAGGSYNEQFF. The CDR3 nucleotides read TGTGCCAGCAGCACCGAAGCGGGAGGTTCCTACAATGAGCAGTTCTTC.

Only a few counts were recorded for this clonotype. The CDR3, as DNA: TGTGCCAGTAGAGGTGGGAGACTAGCCCGGGCGGTCGACAATGAGCAGTTCTTC. It translates to CASRGGRLARAVDNEQFF. The chain is built from TRBV19 and TRBJ2-1; TRBD2 matches at 7 bases. The length of the CDR3 is 18 residues. Germline V gene data show CDR1 as LNHDA and CDR2 as SQIVND (reference sequence). J lost 5 bases, V lost 6 bases, and 19 bases had no gene match.

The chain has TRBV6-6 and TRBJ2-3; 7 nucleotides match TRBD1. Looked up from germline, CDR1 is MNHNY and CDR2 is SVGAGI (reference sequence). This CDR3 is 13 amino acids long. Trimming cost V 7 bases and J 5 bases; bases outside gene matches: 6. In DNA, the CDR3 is TGTGCCAGCAAAAGACAGGGATTAGATACGCAGTATTTT. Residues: CASKRQGLDTQYF.

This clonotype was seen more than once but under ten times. The CDR3 bases are TGCAGTGCTAGAGATAGCCATTCAACTCCAGATACGCAGTATTTT. It specifies CSARDSHSTPDTQYF. The genes are TRBV20-1 and TRBJ2-3; D uncertain. The CDR3 consists of 15 residues. The germline CDR1 and CDR2 sequences are DFQATT and SNEGSKA (reference sequence). The V end was cut by 0 bases, the J end by 4 bases, with 14 bases between.

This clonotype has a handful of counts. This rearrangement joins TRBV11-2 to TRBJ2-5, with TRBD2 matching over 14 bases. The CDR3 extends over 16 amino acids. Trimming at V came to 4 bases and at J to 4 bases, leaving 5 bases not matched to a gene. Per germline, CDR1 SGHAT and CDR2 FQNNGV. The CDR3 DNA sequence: TGTGCCAGCAGCTACGGGACTAGCGGGAGTGGAGAGACCCAGTACTTC. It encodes CASSYGTSGSGETQYF. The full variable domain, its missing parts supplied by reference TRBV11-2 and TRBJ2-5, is EAGVAQSPRYKIIEKRQSVAFWCNPISGHATLYWYQQILGQGPKLLIQFQNNGVVDDSQLPKDRFSAERLKGVDSTLKIQPAKLEDSAVYLCASSYGTSGSGETQYFGPGTRLLVL.

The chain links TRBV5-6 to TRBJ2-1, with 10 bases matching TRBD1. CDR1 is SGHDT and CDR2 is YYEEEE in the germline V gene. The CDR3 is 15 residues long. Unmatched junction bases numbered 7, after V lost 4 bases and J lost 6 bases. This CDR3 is CASSRDRGLRNEQFF. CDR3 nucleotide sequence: TGTGCCAGCAGCCGAGACAGGGGGCTGCGCAATGAGCAGTTCTTC.

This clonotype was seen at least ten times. DNA of the CDR3: TGTGCCTCAGGCGGGAGAAAGGGGAATGAGCAGTTCTTC. Amino acids: CASGGRKGNEQFF. J is TRBJ2-1 and V is TRBV24-1; 7 nucleotides match TRBD2. The CDR3 is 13 amino acids. CDR1 and CDR2 from the germline V gene are KGHDR and SFDVKD. Germline trimming cut 12 bases from V and 7 bases from J; bases unmatched to any gene: 11.

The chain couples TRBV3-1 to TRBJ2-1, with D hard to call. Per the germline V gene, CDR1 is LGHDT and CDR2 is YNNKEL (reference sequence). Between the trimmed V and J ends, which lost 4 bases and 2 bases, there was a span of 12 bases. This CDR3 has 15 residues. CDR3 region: CASSLPGVTYNEQFF. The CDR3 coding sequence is TGTGCCAGCAGCCTCCCGGGTGTAACCTACAATGAGCAGTTCTTC.

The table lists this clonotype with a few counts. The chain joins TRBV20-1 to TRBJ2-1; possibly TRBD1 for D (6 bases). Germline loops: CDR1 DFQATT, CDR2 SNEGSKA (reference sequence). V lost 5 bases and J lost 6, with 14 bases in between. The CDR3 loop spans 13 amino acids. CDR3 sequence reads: CSADPEGGNEQFF. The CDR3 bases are TGCAGTGCTGACCCGGAAGGGGGCAATGAGCAGTTCTTC.

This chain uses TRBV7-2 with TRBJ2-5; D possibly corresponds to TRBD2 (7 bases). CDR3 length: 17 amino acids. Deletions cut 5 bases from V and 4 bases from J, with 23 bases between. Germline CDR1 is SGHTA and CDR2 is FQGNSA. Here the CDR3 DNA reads TGTGCCAGCAGCCCTCGGGGGAGCGGAGGGGGGGGAGAGACCCAGTACTTC. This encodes CASSPRGSGGGGETQYF.

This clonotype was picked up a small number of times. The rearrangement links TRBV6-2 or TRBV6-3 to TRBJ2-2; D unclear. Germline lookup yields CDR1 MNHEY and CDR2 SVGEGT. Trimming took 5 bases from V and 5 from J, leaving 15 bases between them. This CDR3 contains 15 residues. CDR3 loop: CASSGGRSATGELFF. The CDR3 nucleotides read TGTGCCAGCAGTGGCGGACGGAGTGCGACCGGGGAGCTGTTTTTT.